This T cell receptor beta chain was identified in a study of spatial heterogeneity in lung cancer. The time point denotes: sample taken at primary tumor resection. Whole-study results and caveats: Counts of expanded alpha and beta TCRs within tumors tracked the tumor nonsynonymous mutation count.

TCRdb analysed the 5' RACE reads with MiXCR anew, one entry per CDR3 protein. The sample has around 20,000 distinct CDR3 sequences, around 5% seen once. V lost 3 bases and J lost 2; bases outside the gene matches: 13. Germline V CDR1 and CDR2: DFQATT, SNEGSKA (reference sequence). This CDR3 comprises 17 residues. This clonotype has a count of ten or more. The antigen remains undetermined. This beta chain turned up in a library designed for alpha chains; as an off-target read, its abundance says little. This sequence joins TRBV20-1 and TRBJ2-1, with 7 positions matching TRBD1. The origin of this receptor is a female donor with early-stage non-small cell lung cancer. The sequencing here drew on lung tumor tissue, taken at surgery. In DNA, the CDR3 is TGCAGTGCTAGGGGAAACGTCCGGACAGGACCCTACAATGAGCAGTTCTTC. Its protein is CSARGNVRTGPYNEQFF.